Presented here are 21 T cell receptor beta chains from one specimen sequenced in a study of blood T cells in healthy people across ages. A second PCR of 7 to 11 cycles used a sample-barcoded 5' primer and a J-beta primer mix. Each CDR3 protein is one row after TCRdb ran MiXCR on the 5' RACE reads. The sample contains about 1.8 million distinct CDR3 sequences, around half of which appear only once. Sequenced material: blood. The receptors stem from a woman aged 40 to 50 in good health.

This chain connects TRBV25-1 to TRBJ2-5; D uncertain. The CDR3 consists of 14 residues. The V and J ends lost 0 bases and 1 base respectively, with 6 bases between them. Germline CDR1 reads MGHDK; CDR2 reads SYGVNS. The CDR3 DNA follows: TGTGCCAGCAGTGAATATCACACCCAAGAGACCCAGTACTTC. Its protein is CASSEYHTQETQYF. Using reference TRBV25-1 and TRBJ2-5 for the parts outside the CDR3, the full variable domain is EADIYQTPRYLVIGTGKKITLECSQTMGHDKMYWYQQDPGMELHLIHYSYGVNSTEKGDLSSESTVSRIRTEHFPLTLESARPSHTSQYLCASSEYHTQETQYFGPGTRLLVL.

This clonotype was counted a few times. This chain connects TRBV5-1 to TRBJ2-7; TRBD1 matches 9 bases. V was pared by 4 bases and J by 7 bases, with 15 bases of the junction left unmatched. Per the germline V gene, CDR1 is SGHRS and CDR2 is YFSETQ. CDR3 length equals 16 residues. The CDR3 here is CASSKVSGQGPLEQYF. The CDR3, as DNA: TGCGCCAGCAGCAAAGTCTCGGGACAGGGCCCTCTGGAGCAGTACTTC.

The DNA for the CDR3 is TGTGCCAGCAGTTTTTTGGGACCGAGCAACGAGCAGTACTTC. Translation gives CASSFLGPSNEQYF. This chain links TRBV12-3 or TRBV12-4 with TRBJ2-7; D tentatively fits TRBD1 or TRBD2 (5 bases each). V dropped 3 bases and J dropped 5 bases, with 14 bases sitting between them. The CDR3 loop spans 14 amino acids.

This clonotype was detected a few times. J is TRBJ1-2 and V is TRBV20-1; D uncertain. V lost 1 base, J lost 6 bases, and 9 bases lay in between. CDR1 DFQATT and CDR2 SNEGSKA come from the germline V gene (reference sequence). The CDR3 is 12 residues long. In DNA form, the CDR3 reads TGCAGTGCTAGAGGTCCTGGCGATGGCTACACCTTC. This sequence encodes CSARGPGDGYTF.

The V call is TRBV20-1, the J call TRBJ2-1; 9 bases match TRBD1. The length of the CDR3 is 14 residues. Germline V CDR1 and CDR2: DFQATT, SNEGSKA (reference sequence). V was clipped by 5 bases and J by 8 bases; unmatched bases: 10. CDR3 loop: CSASPGQGSYEQFF. The CDR3 DNA sequence: TGCAGTGCTTCACCGGGACAGGGAAGTTATGAGCAGTTCTTC.

The chain is built from TRBV7-6 and TRBJ1-5; possibly TRBD1 for D (6 bases). CDR3 length: 13 amino acids. V was cut by 1 base and J by 8 bases, with 9 bases left in between. Germline assignment: CDR1 SGHVS and CDR2 FNYEAQ. CDR3 in amino acids: CASSLDREKPQHF. Written as DNA, the CDR3 is TGTGCCAGCAGCTTAGACAGGGAGAAGCCCCAGCATTTT.

The rearrangement links TRBV20-1 to TRBJ2-5; maybe TRBD2 (5 bases). There are 14 residues in the CDR3. V lost 0 bases and J 11 bases, leaving 19 bases between the germline ends. Germline V gene data show CDR1 as DFQATT and CDR2 as SNEGSKA (reference sequence). CDR3 loop: CSARDIEGSWEQYF. CDR3 sequence (DNA): TGCAGTGCTAGAGATATCGAGGGATCGTGGGAGCAGTACTTC.

This chain connects TRBV2 to TRBJ2-5, with a tentative D call TRBD1 (6 bases). Trimming stripped 6 bases from V and 2 bases from J, with 19 bases between. Germline CDR1 and CDR2: SNHLY and FYNNEI. The CDR3 sequence is 16 residues long. Here the CDR3 reads CASRAPPTGPQETQYF. The DNA of the CDR3 is TGTGCCAGCAGAGCACCACCTACAGGGCCACAAGAGACCCAGTACTTC.

V usage is TRBV27 and J usage is TRBJ1-2; D is possibly TRBD1 (5 bases). From germline, CDR1 is MNHEY and CDR2 SMNVEV (reference sequence). The germline V and J ends were trimmed by 6 bases and 4 bases, with 15 bases remaining between them. The CDR3 consists of 14 residues. DNA of the CDR3: TGTGCCAGCAGGCGACAGCAGTTCGGCTATGGCTACACCTTC. The encoded protein is CASRRQQFGYGYTF.

This clonotype came up a few times. The genes are TRBV7-2 and TRBJ1-2; 7 bases map to TRBD1. V trimming: 1 base; J trimming: 2 bases; junction bases outside the gene matches: 4. Germline loops: CDR1 SGHTA, CDR2 FQGNSA. The CDR3 length is 15 residues. The CDR3 spells CASSLEQTGNYGYTF. The CDR3 nucleotides read TGTGCCAGCAGCTTAGAACAGACAGGGAACTATGGCTACACCTTC. Drawing the rest from reference TRBV7-2 and TRBJ1-2, the complete variable domain is GAGVSQSPSNKVTEKGKDVELRCDPISGHTALYWYRQSLGQGLEFLIYFQGNSAPDKSGLPSDRFSAERTGGSVSTLTIQRTQQEDSAVYLCASSLEQTGNYGYTFGSGTRLTVV.

V is TRBV27 and J is TRBJ1-2, with a weak D call TRBD1 (6 bases). This CDR3 contains 13 residues. Per germline, CDR1 MNHEY and CDR2 SMNVEV (reference sequence). V lost 10 bases and J 4 bases, leaving 16 bases between the germline ends. CDR3 in amino acids: CATYQGPGYGYTF. The DNA for the CDR3 is TGTGCCACCTACCAGGGGCCTGGCTATGGCTACACCTTC.

This clonotype was seen once. The V and J genes are TRBV7-9 and TRBJ2-5; D uncertain. The V gene lost 5 bases and the J gene lost 0 bases, with 13 bases spanning the gap. CDR1 is SEHNR and CDR2 is FQNEAQ in the germline V gene (reference sequence). The CDR3 extends over 15 amino acids. The CDR3 spells CASSLSGADQETQYF. Here the CDR3 DNA reads TGTGCCAGCAGCCTCTCAGGAGCAGACCAAGAGACCCAGTACTTC.

J is TRBJ2-1 and V is TRBV5-4; D may be TRBD1 (6 bases). CDR3 length: 20 residues. The V and J ends lost 4 bases and 0 bases respectively, with 26 bases between them. CDR1 is SGHNT and CDR2 is YYREEE in the germline V gene (reference sequence). CDR3: CASSRPGTPGKWSSYNEQFF. Written as DNA, the CDR3 is TGTGCCAGCAGCCGTCCCGGGACACCTGGGAAATGGAGCTCCTACAATGAGCAGTTCTTC.

This chain joins TRBV7-2 and TRBJ2-5; D unresolved. This CDR3 contains 13 residues. Deletions cut 4 bases from V and 5 bases from J, with 11 bases between. Germline CDR1 SGHTA, CDR2 FQGNSA. The CDR3 nucleotides read TGTGCCAGCAGCTCAATTAGGGTGGAGACCCAGTACTTC. Its protein is CASSSIRVETQYF.

This chain connects TRBV5-1 to TRBJ2-3; perhaps TRBD1 as D (5 bases). V was clipped by 4 bases and J by 0 bases, with 12 bases between them. This CDR3 comprises 15 residues. The germline CDR1 and CDR2 sequences are SGHRS and YFSETQ. In DNA form, the CDR3 reads TGCGCCAGCAGCGGCAGGGCCCCTAGCACAGATACGCAGTATTTT. Its translation: CASSGRAPSTDTQYF.

The table lists this clonotype with a few counts. The genes are TRBV15 and TRBJ2-1; 7 positions match TRBD2. Germline loops: CDR1 LNHNV, CDR2 YYDKDF (reference sequence). The junction had 7 bases not matched to a gene; V was cut back by 3 bases and J by 5 bases. The CDR3 contains 15 residues. CDR3 nucleotides: TGTGCCACCAGCAGCCGGGGGGTACTTAACAATGAGCAGTTCTTC. It encodes CATSSRGVLNNEQFF.

This chain links TRBV20-1 with TRBJ2-1; 8 bases line up with TRBD2. There are 17 residues in the CDR3. Germline CDR1 is DFQATT and CDR2 is SNEGSKA (reference sequence). Trimming removed 0 bases from V and 4 bases from J; junction bases left unmatched: 11. CDR3 amino acids: CSARDSGGSFSYNEQFF. The CDR3 coding sequence is TGCAGTGCTAGAGACAGCGGGGGAAGTTTCTCTTACAATGAGCAGTTCTTC.

This clonotype was detected only once. This rearrangement joins TRBV29-1 to TRBJ2-2, with D tentatively TRBD1 (6 bases). The germline V gene encodes CDR1 SQVTM and CDR2 ANQGSEA. CDR3 size: 13 residues. The ends were cut back, 3 bases at V and 5 bases at J, with 10 bases in the middle. The CDR3 sequence: CSVDTGKTGELFF. The CDR3 DNA reads as TGCAGCGTTGATACAGGGAAAACCGGGGAGCTGTTTTTT.

V gene TRBV9 combines with J gene TRBJ2-1; tentatively, D is TRBD1 or TRBD2 (5 bases each). Germline loops: CDR1 SGDLS, CDR2 YYNGEE. The CDR3 is 15 amino acids. Trimming shortened V by 4 bases and J by 2 bases, and 13 bases separated the two germline ends. Here the CDR3 DNA reads TGTGCCAGCAGCCCTTCCTTGGGGGCCTACAATGAGCAGTTCTTC. Translating gives CASSPSLGAYNEQFF.

This sequence joins TRBV6-2 or TRBV6-3 and TRBJ2-5, with a weak D call TRBD2 (6 bases). The CDR3 loop spans 16 amino acids. Germline assignment: CDR1 MNHEY and CDR2 SVGEGT. V lost 6 bases, J lost 2 bases, and 19 bases lay in between. CDR3 sequence: CASSQTSPGLQETQYF. Here the CDR3 DNA reads TGTGCCAGCAGCCAAACAAGCCCGGGACTGCAAGAGACCCAGTACTTC.

This chain joins TRBV29-1 and TRBJ2-1; TRBD2 aligns across 9 bases. This CDR3 comprises 13 residues. The junction had 4 bases not matched to a gene; V was cut back by 4 bases and J by 6 bases. The germline gives CDR1 SQVTM, CDR2 ANQGSEA. CDR3 nucleotides: TGCAGCGTTGCGCGGGGGGGCGGCAATGAGCAGTTCTTC. It encodes CSVARGGGNEQFF.